This TCR beta chain comes out of a study of radiotherapy plus CTLA-4 blockade in lung cancer. For the study at large: Objective responses arose in about 17% of patients, and under 40% experienced disease control.

CDR3 length: 19 amino acids. Germline CDR1 reads SGHDN; CDR2 reads FVKESK. J lost 1 base, V lost 1 base, and 11 bases had no gene match. General study results and limits: The authors reported that early blood T cell clone dynamics, with interferon-beta, best predicted response. After radiotherapy and ipilimumab, tumor-derived clones expanded in peripheral blood.

With regard to this clone: Its matching antigen is unknown.

The study treated chemo-refractory metastatic non-small-cell lung cancer patients with focal radiation plus ipilimumab CTLA-4 blockade. The data were produced by immunoSEQ multiplex PCR, yet TCRdb's version contains in-frame clones alone and is incomplete. Of more than 75,000 clones detected, approximately 79% appear once; the ten largest clones hold over 12%. This clonotype originated in a human donor with non-small cell lung cancer that progressed on radiotherapy plus ipilimumab. The gene calls are TRBV14 and TRBJ2-5; 11 nucleotides line up with TRBD1. The sample was peripheral blood, taken from a patient treated with radiotherapy plus ipilimumab. In nucleotides, the CDR3 is TGTGCCAGCAGCCAAGTTTCTACCGGGACAGGGGGATTCCAAGAGACCCAGTACTTC. Protein product: CASSQVSTGTGGFQETQYF.